Listed here are 20 T cell receptor beta chains from one sample, sequenced in a study of blood T cell repertoires in COVID-19. Method: immunoSEQ multiplex PCR; TCRdb's copy keeps in-frame clones and lacks some. The data contain some 270,000 clones, roughly nine tenths of them singletons. Source material: PBMCs or T cells enriched from blood (not recorded which). These receptors all come from an older woman who had recovered from COVID-19.

The rearrangement uses TRBV7-3 and TRBJ1-6; D may be TRBD1 (5 bases). Germline V gives CDR1 SGHTA, CDR2 FQGTGA. The CDR3 sequence is 15 residues long. Between the trimmed V and J ends, which lost 4 bases and 5 bases, there was a span of 12 bases. The CDR3 region is CASSSQGINNSPLHF. CDR3 nucleotide sequence: TGTGCCAGCAGCTCTCAGGGAATCAATAATTCACCCCTCCACTTT.

The chain employs TRBV9 and TRBJ2-5, with TRBD2 as a possible D gene (7 bases). The V and J ends lost 3 bases and 5 bases respectively, with 14 bases between them. The CDR3 has 14 amino acids. Germline values: CDR1 SGDLS, CDR2 YYNGEE. The CDR3 coding sequence is TGTGCCAGCAGCGAGGGAGGGGGTTACGAGACCCAGTACTTC. This gives the protein CASSEGGGYETQYF.

The chain recombines TRBV13 with TRBJ2-7; 7 bases agree with TRBD2. Losses at the gene ends were 3 bases for V and 6 bases for J; bases not matched to a gene: 5. The germline V gene has CDR1 PRHDT and CDR2 FYEKMQ (reference sequence). The CDR3 is 13 residues long. The CDR3 sequence is CASSLGGLSEQYF. Here the CDR3 DNA reads TGTGCCAGCAGCTTGGGAGGGCTCTCCGAGCAGTACTTC.

The gene calls are TRBV27 and TRBJ1-4, with D uncertain. V was shortened by 7 bases and J by 5 bases, with 14 bases between the two germline ends. This CDR3 has 14 residues. Per germline, CDR1 MNHEY and CDR2 SMNVEV (reference sequence). CDR3 coding DNA: TGTGCCAGCAAATCAGGCCGGAGGAATGAAAAACTGTTTTTT. Amino acids: CASKSGRRNEKLFF.

V usage is TRBV4-1 and J usage is TRBJ2-1; 9 bases map to TRBD2. This CDR3 spans 17 amino acids. Germline V lookup: CDR1 MGHRA, CDR2 YSYEKL. With V trimmed by 5 bases and J by 3 bases, 11 bases remained unmatched. CDR3: CASSVQSSGGLYNEQFF. The CDR3 coding sequence is TGCGCCAGCAGCGTACAATCCAGCGGGGGGCTCTACAATGAGCAGTTCTTC.

The CDR3 sequence: CASSFPPQETQYF. CDR3 in DNA: TGTGCCAGCAGTTTCCCTCCTCAGGAGACCCAGTACTTC. The chain recombines TRBV28 with TRBJ2-5; D gene unclear. Trimming removed 3 bases at V and 5 bases at J, with 10 bases between. Germline V CDR1 and CDR2: MDHEN, SYDVKM. The CDR3 is 13 amino acids.

This rearrangement joins TRBV3-1 (or the pseudogene TRBV3-2) to TRBJ2-7; perhaps TRBD2 as D (6 bases). Germline assignment: CDR1 LGHDT and CDR2 YNNKEL (reference sequence). With 1 base removed from V and 6 bases from J, the gap between germline ends came to 10 bases. CDR3 length: 13 residues. CDR3 protein: CASSQGNSGEQYF. The CDR3 DNA follows: TGTGCCAGCAGCCAAGGGAATAGCGGCGAGCAGTACTTC.

The chain joins TRBV7-9 to TRBJ1-4; a weak D match, TRBD1 (5 bases). The CDR3 loop spans 16 amino acids. Germline values: CDR1 SEHNR, CDR2 FQNEAQ (reference sequence). V was shortened by 1 base and J by 2 bases, with 11 bases between the two germline ends. The CDR3 sequence is CASSLVSAGTNEKLFF. CDR3 in DNA: TGTGCCAGCAGCTTAGTCTCTGCAGGGACTAATGAAAAACTGTTTTTT.

J is TRBJ1-6 and V is TRBV19, with D hard to call. The germline V gene has CDR1 LNHDA and CDR2 SQIVND (reference sequence). V lost 3 bases to trimming and J lost 7 bases, with 10 bases between them. This CDR3 is 14 amino acids long. DNA for the CDR3: TGTGCCAGTAGTATTGGCCCCGGGAATTCACCCCTCCACTTT. It codes for CASSIGPGNSPLHF.

The chain employs TRBV6-1 and TRBJ2-5, with D possibly TRBD1 on 5 matching bases. Trimming took 2 bases from V and 2 from J, leaving 6 bases between them. The CDR3 covers 13 residues. Germline V gene data show CDR1 as MNHNS and CDR2 as SASEGT. The CDR3 DNA follows: TGTGCCAGCAGTGAAAGGGGACAAGAGACCCAGTACTTC. Its protein product is CASSERGQETQYF.

V is TRBV10-3 and J is TRBJ2-1, with D possibly TRBD1 on 5 matching bases. V was trimmed by 2 bases and J by 2 bases, leaving 7 bases between them. CDR1 and CDR2 from the germline V gene are ENHRY and SYGVKD. The CDR3 is 14 amino acids. The CDR3 sequence: CAISEVTAYNEQFF. The DNA for the CDR3 is TGTGCCATCAGTGAGGTGACAGCCTACAATGAGCAGTTCTTC.

Comments on this clone: At one boundary the junction diverges from the germline segment, which might be a read error. The rearrangement joins TRBV7-7 to TRBJ2-1, with D tentatively TRBD1 (6 bases). This CDR3 has 15 residues. Germline CDR1 and CDR2: SSHAT and FNYEAQ (reference sequence). CDR3 in DNA: TGTGCTAGCAGCTACTCCCCGGGACACTTAAATGAGCAGTTCTTC. This codes for CASSYSPGHLNEQFF.

The genes are TRBV5-4 and TRBJ1-1; 7 bases match TRBD1. CDR1 and CDR2 (germline): SGHNT, YYREEE (reference sequence). This CDR3 is 15 amino acids long. With V trimmed by 7 bases and J by 6 bases, 15 bases remained unmatched. CDR3: CASHVQGIATAEAFF. The CDR3 nucleotides read TGTGCCAGCCACGTACAGGGGATTGCGACCGCTGAAGCTTTCTTT.

The V and J genes are TRBV7-3 and TRBJ1-6, with D possibly TRBD1 on 6 matching bases. Trimming took off 4 bases at V and 5 bases at J, with 9 bases between the two ends. CDR1 is SGHTA, CDR2 FQGTGA, per germline. CDR3 size: 14 residues. CDR3 DNA: TGTGCCAGCAGCTCACAGGGAAATAATTCACCCCTCCACTTT. Its protein product is CASSSQGNNSPLHF. Variable domain in full (rest from reference TRBV7-3 and TRBJ1-6): GAGVSQTPSNKVTEKGKYVELRCDPISGHTALYWYRQSLGQGPEFLIYFQGTGAADDSGLPNDRFFAVRPEGSVSTLKIQRTERGDSAVYLCASSSQGNNSPLHFGNGTRLTVT.

The chain is built from TRBV5-1 and TRBJ1-1; perhaps TRBD1 as D (5 bases). Trimming took off 4 bases at V and 4 bases at J, with 20 bases between the two ends. Germline CDR1 and CDR2: SGHRS and YFSETQ. The CDR3 runs to 16 residues. CDR3 nucleotides: TGCGCCAGCAGCCCTCAGTCTTCCGGGGGGGGCACTGAAGCTTTCTTT. Translation gives CASSPQSSGGGTEAFF.

The chain recombines TRBV29-1 with TRBJ1-2; 8 bases are a match to TRBD1. In germline, CDR1 is SQVTM, CDR2 ANQGSEA. J lost 8 bases, V lost 5 bases, and 7 bases had no gene match. The CDR3 covers 12 residues. The CDR3 reads CSVQTGAEGYTF. Here the CDR3 DNA reads TGCAGCGTTCAGACAGGGGCAGAAGGCTACACCTTC. The full variable domain, with the rest looked up from reference TRBV29-1 and TRBJ1-2, is SAVISQKPSRDICQRGTSLTIQCQVDSQVTMMFWYRQQPGQSLTLIATANQGSEATYESGFVIDKFPISRPNLTFSTLTVSNMSPEDSSIYLCSVQTGAEGYTFGSGTRLTVV.

The V gene is TRBV7-2, the J gene TRBJ2-1; 9 bases line up with TRBD1. J lost 9 bases, V lost 5 bases, and 11 bases had no gene match. Germline CDR1 SGHTA, CDR2 FQGNSA. The CDR3 has 15 residues. In DNA, the CDR3 is TGTGCCAGCAGCATTTTTCCCGGGACAGGGTTTGAGCAGTTCTTC. Its protein is CASSIFPGTGFEQFF.

The rearrangement joins TRBV3-1 (or the pseudogene TRBV3-2) to TRBJ1-6; no clear D. The length of the CDR3 is 17 residues. Per the germline V gene, CDR1 is LGHDT and CDR2 is YNNKEL (reference sequence). Trimming stripped 3 bases from V and 7 bases from J, with 19 bases between. The CDR3 here is CASSQEVRRTGNSPLHF. The CDR3 bases are TGTGCCAGCAGCCAGGAGGTCAGGAGAACGGGAAATTCACCCCTCCACTTT.

Details on this clone: Other DNA sequences from this sample encode an identical CDR3 as well. The gene calls are TRBV18 and TRBJ2-7, with a weak D call TRBD1 (6 bases). V was pared by 2 bases and J by 2 bases, with 10 bases between. Germline assignment: CDR1 KGHSH and CDR2 LQKENI. The CDR3 runs to 14 residues. CDR3: CASSPGQGTYEQYF. In DNA form, the CDR3 reads TGTGCCAGCTCACCAGGCCAGGGGACCTACGAGCAGTACTTC.

J is TRBJ2-7 and V is TRBV7-8; TRBD1 agrees at 10 bases. Trimming removed 4 bases from V and 4 bases from J; junction bases left unmatched: 10. CDR3 length: 16 residues. CDR1 is SGHVS, CDR2 FQNEAQ, per germline. The CDR3 DNA reads as TGTGCCAGCAGCTCGATAGGAGGGACAGGGGTGTACGAGCAGTACTTC. This encodes CASSSIGGTGVYEQYF. Complete variable domain (other parts from reference TRBV7-8 and TRBJ2-7): GAGVSQSPRYKVAKRGQDVALRCDPISGHVSLFWYQQALGQGPEFLTYFQNEAQLDKSGLPSDRFFAERPEGSVSTLKIQRTQQEDSAVYLCASSSIGGTGVYEQYFGPGTRLTVT.